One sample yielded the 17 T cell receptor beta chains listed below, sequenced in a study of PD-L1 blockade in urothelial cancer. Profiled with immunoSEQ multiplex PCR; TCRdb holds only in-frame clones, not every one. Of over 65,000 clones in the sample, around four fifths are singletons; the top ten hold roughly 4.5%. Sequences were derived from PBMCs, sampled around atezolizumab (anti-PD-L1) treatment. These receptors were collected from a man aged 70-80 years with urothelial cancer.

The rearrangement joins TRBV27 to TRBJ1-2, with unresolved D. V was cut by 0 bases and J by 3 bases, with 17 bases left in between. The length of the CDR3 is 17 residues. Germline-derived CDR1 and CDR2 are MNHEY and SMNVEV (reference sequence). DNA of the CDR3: TGTGCCAGCAGTTTATCCCTTCGACTGACGGAGGACTATGGCTACACCTTC. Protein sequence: CASSLSLRLTEDYGYTF.

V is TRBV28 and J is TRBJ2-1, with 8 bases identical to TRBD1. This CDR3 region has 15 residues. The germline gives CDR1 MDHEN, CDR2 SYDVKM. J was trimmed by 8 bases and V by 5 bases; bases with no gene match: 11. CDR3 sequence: CASSGLNRGWDEQFF. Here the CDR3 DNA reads TGTGCCAGCAGTGGGCTCAACAGGGGGTGGGATGAGCAGTTCTTC.

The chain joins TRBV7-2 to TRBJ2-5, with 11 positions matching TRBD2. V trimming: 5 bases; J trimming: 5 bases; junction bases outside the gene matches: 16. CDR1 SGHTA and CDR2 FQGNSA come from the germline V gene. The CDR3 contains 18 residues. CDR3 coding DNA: TGTGCCAGCAGCACCCCACCTCGGACTAGCGGGCCTCGGGAGACCCAGTACTTC. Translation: CASSTPPRTSGPRETQYF.

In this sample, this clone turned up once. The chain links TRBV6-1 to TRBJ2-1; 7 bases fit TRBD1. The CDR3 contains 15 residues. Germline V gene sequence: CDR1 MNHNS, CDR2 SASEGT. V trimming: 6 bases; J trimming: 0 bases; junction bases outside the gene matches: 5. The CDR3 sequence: CASSSGTVSYNEQFF. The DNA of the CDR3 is TGTGCCAGCAGCTCCGGGACAGTCTCCTACAATGAGCAGTTCTTC.

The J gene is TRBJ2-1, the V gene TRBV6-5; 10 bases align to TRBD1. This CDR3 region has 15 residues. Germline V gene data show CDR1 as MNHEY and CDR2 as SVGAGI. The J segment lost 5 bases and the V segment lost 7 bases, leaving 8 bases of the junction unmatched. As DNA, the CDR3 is TGTGCCAGCATTTCCGGACAGGGGGAGGACAATGAGCAGTTCTTC. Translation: CASISGQGEDNEQFF.

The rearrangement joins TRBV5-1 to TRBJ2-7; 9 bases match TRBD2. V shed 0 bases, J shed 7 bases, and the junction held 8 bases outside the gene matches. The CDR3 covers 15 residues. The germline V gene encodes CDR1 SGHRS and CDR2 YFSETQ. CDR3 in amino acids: CASSLVAGGDGEQYF. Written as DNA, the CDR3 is TGCGCCAGCAGCTTGGTTGCGGGAGGGGATGGTGAGCAGTACTTC.

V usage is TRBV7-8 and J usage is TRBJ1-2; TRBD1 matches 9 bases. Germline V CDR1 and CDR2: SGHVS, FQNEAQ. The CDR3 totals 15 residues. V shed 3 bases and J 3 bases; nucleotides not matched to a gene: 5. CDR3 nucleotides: TGTGCCAGCAGCTTGGGACAGGGAAAACACTATGGCTACACCTTC. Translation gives CASSLGQGKHYGYTF.

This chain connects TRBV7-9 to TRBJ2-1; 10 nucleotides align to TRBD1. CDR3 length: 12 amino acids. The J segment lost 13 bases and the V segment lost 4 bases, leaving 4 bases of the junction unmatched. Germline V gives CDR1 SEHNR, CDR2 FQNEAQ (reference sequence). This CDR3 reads CASSSRDRGQFF. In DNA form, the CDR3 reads TGTGCCAGCAGCTCCCGGGACAGGGGTCAGTTCTTC.

The CDR3 region is CASSQDPAGGRETQYF. In nucleotides, the CDR3 is TGCGCCAGCAGCCAAGATCCCGCGGGAGGGCGGGAGACCCAGTACTTC. The rearrangement links TRBV4-1 to TRBJ2-5; 9 nucleotides line up with TRBD2. The junction had 7 bases not matched to a gene; V was cut back by 0 bases and J by 5 bases. Germline values: CDR1 MGHRA, CDR2 YSYEKL. This CDR3 is 16 amino acids long.

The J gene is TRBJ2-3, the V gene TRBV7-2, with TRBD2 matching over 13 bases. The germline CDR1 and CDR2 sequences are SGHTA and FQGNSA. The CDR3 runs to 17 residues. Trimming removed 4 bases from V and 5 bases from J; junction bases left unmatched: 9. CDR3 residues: CASSSRTSGSRGDTQYF. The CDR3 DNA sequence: TGTGCCAGCAGCTCCCGGACTAGCGGGAGTAGGGGAGATACGCAGTATTTT.

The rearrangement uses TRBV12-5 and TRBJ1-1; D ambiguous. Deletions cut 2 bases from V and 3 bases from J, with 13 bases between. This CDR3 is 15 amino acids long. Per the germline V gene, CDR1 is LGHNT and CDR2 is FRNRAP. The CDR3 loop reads CASGLYFQADTEAFF. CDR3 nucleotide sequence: TGTGCTAGTGGTTTGTATTTCCAGGCCGACACTGAAGCTTTCTTT.

The CDR3 loop reads CATSREQNQGNEQFF. The CDR3 DNA reads as TGTGCCACCAGCAGAGAGCAGAACCAGGGCAATGAGCAGTTCTTC. This chain connects TRBV15 to TRBJ2-1; D might be TRBD1 (5 bases). Germline loops: CDR1 LNHNV, CDR2 YYDKDF (reference sequence). V was shortened by 0 bases and J by 6 bases, with 12 bases between the two germline ends. The length of the CDR3 is 15 residues. Full variable domain (missing parts from reference TRBV15 and TRBJ2-1): DAMVIQNPRYQVTQFGKPVTLSCSQTLNHNVMYWYQQKSSQAPKLLFHYYDKDFNNEADTPDNFQSRRPNTSFCFLDIRSPGLGDTAMYLCATSREQNQGNEQFFGPGTRLTVL.

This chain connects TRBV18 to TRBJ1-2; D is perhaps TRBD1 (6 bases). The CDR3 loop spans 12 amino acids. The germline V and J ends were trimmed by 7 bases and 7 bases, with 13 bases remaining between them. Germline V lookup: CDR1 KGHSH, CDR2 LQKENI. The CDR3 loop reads CASYRDTGGYTF. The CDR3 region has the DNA TGTGCCAGCTACAGGGACACAGGTGGCTACACCTTC.

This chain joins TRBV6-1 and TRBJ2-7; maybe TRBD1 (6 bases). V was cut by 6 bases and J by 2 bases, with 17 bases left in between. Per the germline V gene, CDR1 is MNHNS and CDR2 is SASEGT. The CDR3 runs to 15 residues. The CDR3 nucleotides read TGTGCCAGCAGCGCGGAATCGGGACAAGCCTACGAGCAGTACTTC. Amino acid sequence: CASSAESGQAYEQYF.

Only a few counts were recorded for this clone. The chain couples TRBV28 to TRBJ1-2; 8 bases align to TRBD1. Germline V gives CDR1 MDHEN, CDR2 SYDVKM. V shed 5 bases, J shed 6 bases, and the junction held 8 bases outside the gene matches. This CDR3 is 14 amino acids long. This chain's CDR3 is CASSVGQGWHGYTF. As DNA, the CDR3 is TGTGCCAGCAGTGTCGGACAGGGTTGGCATGGCTACACCTTC.

The CDR3 protein is CASSLGQATNEKLFF. The CDR3 DNA follows: TGCGCCAGCAGCTTGGGACAGGCAACTAATGAAAAACTGTTTTTT. The genes are TRBV5-1 and TRBJ1-4; D perhaps matches TRBD1 (6 bases). This CDR3 region has 15 residues. V was clipped by 0 bases and J by 0 bases, with 6 bases between them. CDR1 and CDR2 from the germline V gene are SGHRS and YFSETQ.

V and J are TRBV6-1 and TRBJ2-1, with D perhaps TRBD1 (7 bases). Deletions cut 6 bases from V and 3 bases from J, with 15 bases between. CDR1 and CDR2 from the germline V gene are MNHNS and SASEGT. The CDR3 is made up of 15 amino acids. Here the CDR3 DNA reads TGTGCCAGCAGCAGGGGGGCCCTCTTCTACAATGAGCAGTTCTTC. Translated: CASSRGALFYNEQFF.